This passage covers 9 T cell receptor beta chains from one sample sequenced in a study of cytomegalovirus exposure and HLA in healthy donors. PCR involved 60 Vbeta and 13 Jbeta primers. The table came from immunoSEQ multiplex PCR; TCRdb's copy has only in-frame clones and leaves some out. The sample shows 150,000 to 200,000 clones, 80% to 90% of them seen only once. Specimen: PBMCs. Source of these receptors: a woman aged 18-29 years in good health and CMV-seropositive.

This chain joins TRBV15 and TRBJ2-5; 8 nucleotides align to TRBD1. Per germline, CDR1 LNHNV and CDR2 YYDKDF (reference sequence). J was trimmed by 5 bases and V by 1 base; bases with no gene match: 12. The CDR3 runs 17 residues. The CDR3 reads CATSRGYNGQGGETQYF. The CDR3 DNA sequence: TGTGCCACCAGCAGAGGATATAATGGACAGGGCGGGGAGACCCAGTACTTC. Supplemented by reference TRBV15 and TRBJ2-5, the full variable domain reads DAMVIQNPRYQVTQFGKPVTLSCSQTLNHNVMYWYQQKSSQAPKLLFHYYDKDFNNEADTPDNFQSRRPNTSFCFLDIRSPGLGDTAMYLCATSRGYNGQGGETQYFGPGTRLLVL.

V usage is TRBV11-2 and J usage is TRBJ2-3; the D gene is possibly TRBD2 (5 bases). CDR1 and CDR2 (germline): SGHAT, FQNNGV. The CDR3 has 16 residues. V was pared by 6 bases and J by 2 bases, with 18 bases between. CDR3 residues: CASSWQAALPTDTQYF. CDR3 in DNA: TGTGCCAGCAGTTGGCAAGCGGCGTTACCCACAGATACGCAGTATTTT.

V and J are TRBV2 and TRBJ1-1, with D perhaps matching TRBD1 (5 bases). The CDR3 is 12 amino acids. Looked up from germline, CDR1 is SNHLY and CDR2 is FYNNEI. V gave up 5 bases and J gave up 8 bases, with 12 bases separating them. The CDR3 sequence: CASSWTLGEAFF. The DNA for the CDR3 is TGTGCCAGCAGTTGGACATTGGGCGAAGCTTTCTTT.

The chain joins TRBV4-2 to TRBJ1-2; TRBD1 agrees at 9 bases. This CDR3 contains 16 residues. Germline V CDR1 and CDR2: LGHNA, YNFKEQ. The J segment lost 7 bases and the V segment lost 0 bases, leaving 9 bases of the junction unmatched. This CDR3 is CASSQEGTGPFSGYTF. The DNA for the CDR3 is TGTGCCAGCAGCCAAGAAGGGACAGGGCCCTTTAGTGGCTACACCTTC.

This clone was recorded a few times. The V gene is TRBV18, the J gene TRBJ2-3; no firm D call. Trimming took 5 bases from V and 0 from J, leaving 12 bases between them. The CDR3 sequence is 15 residues long. Per germline, CDR1 KGHSH and CDR2 LQKENI. The CDR3 loop reads CASSSQLDSTDTQYF. CDR3 coding DNA: TGTGCCAGCTCATCACAGTTAGATAGCACAGATACGCAGTATTTT.

The chain has TRBV6-5 and TRBJ1-6; possible D gene TRBD1, 5 bases. Trimming removed 5 bases at V and 6 bases at J, with 8 bases between. The germline V gene encodes CDR1 MNHEY and CDR2 SVGAGI. The CDR3 spans 13 residues. The DNA of the CDR3 is TGTGCCAGCAGTCCTCAGGGTAATTCACCCCTCCACTTT. Translation gives CASSPQGNSPLHF.

The rearrangement links TRBV5-4 to TRBJ2-5, with TRBD2 matching 7 bases. This CDR3 has 14 amino acids. The germline V gene has CDR1 SGHNT and CDR2 YYREEE (reference sequence). The ends lost 5 bases at V and 4 bases at J; junction bases unmatched: 8. In DNA form, the CDR3 reads TGTGCCAGCAGGACATTGAGGGAGGGAGAGACCCAGTACTTC. This translates into CASRTLREGETQYF.

The chain carries TRBV28 and TRBJ1-4; weak D call: TRBD1 (5 bases). The V end was cut by 7 bases, the J end by 8 bases, with 14 bases between. This CDR3 is built from 13 residues. Germline loops: CDR1 MDHEN, CDR2 SYDVKM. Written as DNA, the CDR3 is TGTGCCAGCACCGATGGTAGGGGAGAAAAACTGTTTTTT. As protein: CASTDGRGEKLFF.

This clone was counted once. The chain couples TRBV16 to TRBJ1-2, with 8 nucleotides matching TRBD1. This CDR3 has 16 amino acids. Germline CDR1 KGHSY, CDR2 FQNENV. V trimming: 1 base; J trimming: 2 bases; junction bases outside the gene matches: 6. CDR3 in amino acids: CASSQLDRDKNYGYTF. CDR3 nucleotides: TGTGCCAGCAGCCAATTGGACAGGGATAAGAACTATGGCTACACCTTC.